The following is a TCR beta chain sequence with its context. The sample is drawn from a study of CD8 T cells in Susac syndrome. The germline V gene has CDR1 SGHRS and CDR2 YFSETQ. The CDR3 contains 13 residues. V was trimmed by 5 bases and J by 0 bases, leaving 8 bases between them. Sequencing of TCR beta was performed on blood CD8+ T cells and on blood CD4+ T cells. The controls were healthy donors who were matched for age and sex. Negative magnetic isolation gave CD8+ and CD4+ cells; FACS enriched CD8+ TEMRA. With random hexamers, 0.5 to 1 ug RNA was reverse transcribed. It was immunoSEQ multiplex PCR that amplified TCR beta CDR3 across 54 Vbeta and 13 Jbeta. Using its own MiXCR run on the immunoSEQ multiplex PCR reads, TCRdb lists one record per CDR3 protein. The sample includes approximately 110,000 distinct CDR3 sequences, around 94% of them seen just once.

The chain has TRBV5-1 and TRBJ2-5; possibly TRBD2 for D (5 bases). Material for sequencing was CD4+ T cells from PBMCs. This clonotype was obtained from a human donor in good health. The CDR3 DNA sequence: TGCGCCAGCAGTGGAGGTAACCAAGAGACCCAGTACTTC. It encodes CASSGGNQETQYF.